This passage covers 31 T cell receptor beta chains from one sample sequenced in a study of shared clonotypes between healthy human individuals. Measured with immunoSEQ multiplex PCR; TCRdb has only the in-frame clones, and not every one. This sample carries roughly 2 million clones, 90% to 96% of them seen once, and the ten largest clones take roughly 0.13%. The specimen sequenced was naive CD4+ T cells sorted from blood. As to subset: CD45RA+ positively selected. All receptors derive from a young man in good health.

As regards this clone: The sample carries other DNA sequences with the same CDR3. This chain links TRBV5-1 with TRBJ1-4; 9 nucleotides line up with TRBD1. V lost 0 bases to trimming and J lost 5 bases; unmatched junction nucleotides: 2. Germline values: CDR1 SGHRS, CDR2 YFSETQ. The CDR3 runs to 15 residues. CDR3 bases: TGCGCCAGCAGCTTGGCCGGACAGGGGAATGAAAAACTGTTTTTT. Translated, it gives CASSLAGQGNEKLFF. Looking up the rest from reference TRBV5-1 and TRBJ1-4 gives the full variable domain: KAGVTQTPRYLIKTRGQQVTLSCSPISGHRSVSWYQQTPGQGLQFLFEYFSETQRNKGNFPGRFSGRQFSNSRSEMNVSTLELGDSALYLCASSLAGQGNEKLFFGSGTQLSVL.

About this clone: Relative to the germline gene, one junction end is altered; a read error may explain this. This chain uses TRBV6-6 with TRBJ2-2; 8 positions agree with TRBD1. This CDR3 has 12 amino acids. CDR1 and CDR2 from the germline V gene are MNHNY and SVGAGI (reference sequence). The CDR3 DNA follows: TGTGCCAGCAGTTACACGGACAGGGAACTGTTTTTT. Its translation: CASSYTDRELFF.

This chain links TRBV5-6 with TRBJ1-2; TRBD1 agrees at 9 bases. Germline V CDR1 and CDR2: SGHDT, YYEEEE. V was pared by 4 bases and J by 8 bases, with 6 bases of the junction left unmatched. The CDR3 loop spans 13 amino acids. CDR3 sequence (DNA): TGTGCCAGCAGCCCAGGACAGGGGTGGGGCTACACCTTC. It codes for CASSPGQGWGYTF.

This clone was picked up one time. This sequence joins TRBV19 and TRBJ1-5; 8 bases line up with TRBD1. V gave up 6 bases and J gave up 5 bases; unmatched junction bases: 6. The CDR3 has 14 residues. The germline V gene encodes CDR1 LNHDA and CDR2 SQIVND (reference sequence). The DNA of the CDR3 is TGTGCCAGTAGCCAGGACAGGGACGATCAGCCCCAGCATTTT. Translated: CASSQDRDDQPQHF.

The rearrangement uses TRBV19 and TRBJ1-4, with a weak D call TRBD1 (5 bases). The germline gives CDR1 LNHDA, CDR2 SQIVND (reference sequence). This CDR3 contains 11 residues. Trimming stripped 9 bases from V and 11 bases from J, with 13 bases between. The CDR3 DNA sequence: TGTGCCAGCGGGGCCCTGGGGAAACTGTTTTTT. Residues: CASGALGKLFF. Full variable domain (remainder filled in from reference TRBV19 and TRBJ1-4): DGGITQSPKYLFRKEGQNVTLSCEQNLNHDAMYWYRQDPGQGLRLIYYSQIVNDFQKGDIAEGYSVSREKKESFPLTVTSAQKNPTAFYLCASGALGKLFFGSGTQLSVL.

The V gene is TRBV6-7, the J gene TRBJ2-5; maybe TRBD1 (6 bases). TRBV6-7 carries the ORF label, with uncertain function. The V end was cut by 8 bases, the J end by 2 bases, with 12 bases between. The CDR3 covers 13 residues. The CDR3 here is CASGHRDQETQYF. In nucleotides, the CDR3 is TGTGCCAGCGGACACAGGGATCAAGAGACCCAGTACTTC.

The chain uses TRBV28 and TRBJ1-3; possible D gene TRBD1, 6 bases. CDR3 length: 19 amino acids. Germline CDR1 and CDR2: MDHEN and SYDVKM. Trimming cost V 1 base and J 0 bases, with 19 bases left between them. The CDR3 DNA sequence: TGTGCCAGCAGTTTATTAATCTTCGCAGGGGTTAGCTCTGGAAACACCATATATTTT. Residues: CASSLLIFAGVSSGNTIYF.

The chain is built from TRBV5-1 and TRBJ2-3; 12 bases line up with TRBD2. The junction had 10 bases not matched to a gene; V was cut back by 4 bases and J by 4 bases. Germline CDR1 and CDR2: SGHRS and YFSETQ. This CDR3 is 17 amino acids long. CDR3 DNA: TGCGCCAGCAGCCCCGGACTAGCGGGGTGGGGCGCAGATACGCAGTATTTT. It is translated as CASSPGLAGWGADTQYF.

This chain joins TRBV6-9 and TRBJ1-5; D call uncertain. The CDR3 is 16 amino acids. The V and J ends lost 10 bases and 0 bases respectively, with 19 bases between them. The germline CDR1 and CDR2 sequences are MNHGY and SVAAGI. The CDR3 DNA follows: TGTGCCACGCCACCGAGGGTGCGGAATAGCAATCAGCCCCAGCATTTT. This codes for CATPPRVRNSNQPQHF.

This clone is a singleton in its sample. This sample includes further DNA sequences coding for the same CDR3. The rearrangement uses TRBV2 and TRBJ2-7, with D uncertain. CDR1 SNHLY and CDR2 FYNNEI come from the germline V gene. Trimming removed 4 bases from V and 2 bases from J, with 6 bases in between. The CDR3 contains 12 residues. CDR3 DNA: TGTGCCAGCAGTGTTGGGGCCTACGAGCAGTACTTC. It yields the protein CASSVGAYEQYF.

DNA of the CDR3: TGTGCCAGCAGGTACAGGGGAGCTGGAAACACCATATATTTT. Translation: CASRYRGAGNTIYF. The chain joins TRBV7-2 to TRBJ1-3, with 7 bases aligning to TRBD1. The CDR3 sequence is 14 residues long. Trimming at V came to 6 bases and at J to 2 bases, leaving 4 bases not matched to a gene. Germline lookup yields CDR1 SGHTA and CDR2 FQGNSA. Full variable domain (remainder filled in from reference TRBV7-2 and TRBJ1-3): GAGVSQSPSNKVTEKGKDVELRCDPISGHTALYWYRQSLGQGLEFLIYFQGNSAPDKSGLPSDRFSAERTGGSVSTLTIQRTQQEDSAVYLCASRYRGAGNTIYFGEGSWLTVV.

The chain recombines TRBV18 with TRBJ2-5; D is undetermined. Per the germline V gene, CDR1 is KGHSH and CDR2 is LQKENI. The CDR3 spans 14 residues. With 0 bases removed from V and 7 bases from J, the gap between germline ends came to 12 bases. The CDR3 sequence is CASSPPVSSRTQYF. The CDR3 region has the DNA TGTGCCAGCTCACCACCGGTATCATCCCGGACCCAGTACTTC.

The V and J genes are TRBV27 and TRBJ2-3, with D uncertain. Trimming stripped 5 bases from V and 6 bases from J, with 12 bases between. There are 13 residues in the CDR3. Germline V gene sequence: CDR1 MNHEY, CDR2 SMNVEV (reference sequence). CDR3 coding DNA: TGTGCCAGCAGTCTTAACTTTGGGGATACGCAGTATTTT. Encoded protein: CASSLNFGDTQYF.

This chain joins TRBV6-4 and TRBJ2-3; 8 nucleotides line up with TRBD1. Per germline, CDR1 MRHNA and CDR2 SNTAGT. V was pared by 9 bases and J by 1 base, with 9 bases of the junction left unmatched. The CDR3 is 15 residues long. CDR3 nucleotide sequence: TGTGCCAGTCGAAGACAGGGGATAGGCACAGATACGCAGTATTTT. It yields the protein CASRRQGIGTDTQYF.

The chain is built from TRBV6-6 and TRBJ2-7; perhaps TRBD1 as D (7 bases). Trimming left V 4 bases short and J 2 bases short, with 18 bases between. There are 16 residues in the CDR3. Germline loops: CDR1 MNHNY, CDR2 SVGAGI (reference sequence). CDR3 bases: TGTGCCAGCAGTTCCCCATGGGGCAGGGGGGCCTACGAGCAGTACTTC. Its protein is CASSSPWGRGAYEQYF.

The rearrangement uses TRBV30 and TRBJ1-5, with 7 positions matching TRBD1. The CDR3 consists of 15 residues. V gave up 3 bases and J gave up 4 bases; unmatched junction bases: 9. Germline CDR1 is GTSNPN and CDR2 is SVGIG (reference sequence). The CDR3, as DNA: TGTGCCTGGAGGAAGGGGACAGCGGGTAATCAGCCCCAGCATTTT. As protein: CAWRKGTAGNQPQHF.

This chain joins TRBV2 and TRBJ2-5, with TRBD1 identical over 8 bases. Trimming cost V 6 bases and J 3 bases; bases outside gene matches: 3. The CDR3 is 13 amino acids. Germline V gene lookup returns CDR1 SNHLY and CDR2 FYNNEI. CDR3 in DNA: TGTGCCAGCAGGGGGACAGGCAAAGAGACCCAGTACTTC. The encoded protein is CASRGTGKETQYF. Variable domain in full (rest from reference TRBV2 and TRBJ2-5): EPEVTQTPSHQVTQMGQEVILRCVPISNHLYFYWYRQILGQKVEFLVSFYNNEISEKSEIFDDQFSVERPDGSNFTLKIRSTKLEDSAMYFCASRGTGKETQYFGPGTRLLVL.

This clone was recorded once. The chain links TRBV12-2 to TRBJ2-7; the D call of TRBD1 is as the table states it, not checked on the DNA. TRBV12-2 is labeled a pseudogene. The CDR3 consists of 14 residues. This CDR3 is CASRLGQGRGEQYF. The CDR3 coding sequence is TGTGCAAGTCGCTTAGGACAGGGAAGGGGCGAGCAGTACTTC.

A note on this clone: Additional DNA sequences in this sample encode the identical CDR3. The chain couples TRBV18 to TRBJ1-2; D unclear. Germline loops: CDR1 KGHSH, CDR2 LQKENI. The CDR3 has 15 residues. The ends were cut back, 3 bases at V and 1 base at J, with 12 bases in the middle. The CDR3 bases are TGTGCCAGCTCACCCGGTGCGGGTGGTAACTATGGCTACACCTTC. Its translation is CASSPGAGGNYGYTF.

The V gene is TRBV5-1, the J gene TRBJ2-3; 7 bases are shared with TRBD1. Germline CDR1 is SGHRS and CDR2 is YFSETQ. The CDR3 is 15 residues long. This CDR3 is CATTGRGLSTDTQYF. In DNA, the CDR3 is TGCGCTACGACAGGGAGAGGGCTAAGCACAGATACGCAGTATTTT.

This sequence joins TRBV7-9 and TRBJ2-6, with D unresolved. The germline gives CDR1 SEHNR, CDR2 FQNEAQ (reference sequence). Deletions cut 5 bases from V and 4 bases from J, with 12 bases between. This CDR3 contains 15 residues. CDR3 bases: TGTGCCAGCAGCAGTATTCCGTCGGGGGCCAACGTCCTGACTTTC. Translated: CASSSIPSGANVLTF. Based on the CDR3 plus reference TRBV7-9 and TRBJ2-6, the full variable domain is DTGVSQNPRHKITKRGQNVTFRCDPISEHNRLYWYRQTLGQGPEFLTYFQNEAQLEKSRLLSDRFSAERPKGSFSTLEIQRTEQGDSAMYLCASSSIPSGANVLTFGAGSRLTVL.

Comment on this clone: In the same sample, other DNA sequences code for this CDR3. This sequence joins TRBV2 and TRBJ2-7; D is unresolved. The CDR3 is 12 amino acids. V was trimmed by 1 base and J by 6 bases, leaving 7 bases between them. CDR1 and CDR2 (germline): SNHLY, FYNNEI. CDR3 coding DNA: TGTGCCAGCAGTGAAGGTGTGGGCGAGCAGTACTTC. It translates to CASSEGVGEQYF.

This chain uses TRBV7-2 with TRBJ1-5; no reliable D call. The CDR3 extends over 15 amino acids. V was clipped by 1 base and J by 3 bases, with 10 bases between them. The germline V gene encodes CDR1 SGHTA and CDR2 FQGNSA. CDR3 region: CASSLVGKNNQPQHF. CDR3 coding DNA: TGTGCCAGCAGCTTAGTTGGGAAAAACAATCAGCCCCAGCATTTT.

The V and J genes are TRBV11-2 and TRBJ2-5; D perhaps matches TRBD1 (6 bases). Per germline, CDR1 SGHAT and CDR2 FQNNGV. This CDR3 comprises 15 residues. V lost 1 base, J lost 2 bases, and 11 bases lay in between. This chain's CDR3 is CASSLARTAQETQYF. The CDR3 DNA sequence: TGTGCCAGCAGCTTAGCAAGGACAGCTCAAGAGACCCAGTACTTC.

CDR3 loop: CASSPLGGVRPQHF. CDR3 DNA sequence: TGTGCCAGCAGCCCTCTAGGGGGGGTGAGGCCCCAGCATTTT. This chain connects TRBV11-2 to TRBJ1-5; D is perhaps TRBD1 (6 bases). Between the trimmed V and J ends, which lost 5 bases and 9 bases, there was a span of 17 bases. The germline V gene has CDR1 SGHAT and CDR2 FQNNGV. The CDR3 is 14 residues long. Complete variable domain (other parts from reference TRBV11-2 and TRBJ1-5): EAGVAQSPRYKIIEKRQSVAFWCNPISGHATLYWYQQILGQGPKLLIQFQNNGVVDDSQLPKDRFSAERLKGVDSTLKIQPAKLEDSAVYLCASSPLGGVRPQHFGDGTRLSIL.

As to this clone: The same CDR3 arises from other DNA sequences in this sample as well. The rearrangement uses TRBV18 and TRBJ1-3; D call uncertain. CDR3 length: 12 residues. V dropped 3 bases and J dropped 4 bases, with 4 bases sitting between them. From germline, CDR1 is KGHSH and CDR2 LQKENI. CDR3 coding DNA: TGTGCCAGCTCACCCCGGGGAAACACCATATATTTT. This codes for CASSPRGNTIYF.

This clone has just one count. V is TRBV28 and J is TRBJ1-1; 8 bases align to TRBD1. This CDR3 is built from 14 residues. The trim removed 5 bases at V and 6 bases at J, leaving 8 bases unmatched. CDR1 is MDHEN, CDR2 SYDVKM, per germline. The CDR3 DNA sequence: TGTGCCAGCAGTGCGACAGGGGTGGGGGCTGAAGCTTTCTTT. This translates into CASSATGVGAEAFF. Full variable domain (rest looked up from reference TRBV28 and TRBJ1-1): DVKVTQSSRYLVKRTGEKVFLECVQDMDHENMFWYRQDPGLGLRLIYFSYDVKMKEKGDIPEGYSVSREKKERFSLILESASTNQTSMYLCASSATGVGAEAFFGQGTRLTVV.

The chain couples TRBV10-3 to TRBJ1-1; TRBD1 matches at 9 bases. V was pared by 2 bases and J by 1 base, with 2 bases of the junction left unmatched. This CDR3 is 15 amino acids long. Germline CDR1 ENHRY, CDR2 SYGVKD. The chain's CDR3 is CAISEGGQGNTEAFF. The CDR3 DNA reads as TGTGCCATCAGTGAGGGGGGACAGGGGAACACTGAAGCTTTCTTT.

The V call is TRBV19, the J call TRBJ1-5; no firm D call. The CDR3 length is 14 residues. V lost 8 bases to trimming and J lost 3 bases, with 14 bases between them. The germline CDR1 and CDR2 sequences are LNHDA and SQIVND (reference sequence). This CDR3 is CASGEGPFNQPQHF. The CDR3 nucleotides are TGTGCCAGTGGAGAGGGCCCTTTCAATCAGCCCCAGCATTTT.

The chain employs TRBV2 and TRBJ1-6; D gene unclear. V lost 3 bases, J lost 3 bases, and 21 bases lay in between. CDR1 SNHLY and CDR2 FYNNEI come from the germline V gene. The CDR3 totals 19 residues. CDR3 amino acids: CASSDLGVSTSRYNSPLHF. CDR3 nucleotide sequence: TGTGCCAGCAGTGATCTCGGGGTCTCCACGTCACGCTATAATTCACCCCTCCACTTT.

The J gene is TRBJ2-5, the V gene TRBV7-3, with 9 bases identical to TRBD1. J gave up 2 bases and V 5 bases, and 9 bases lay outside the gene matches. The CDR3 contains 16 residues. Germline loops: CDR1 SGHTA, CDR2 FQGTGA. The CDR3 region is CASSPAGTGSQETQYF. The CDR3, as DNA: TGTGCCAGCAGCCCTGCCGGGACAGGGTCGCAAGAGACCCAGTACTTC.